The entry that follows covers one TCR beta chain sequence. Germline CDR1 reads SNHLY; CDR2 reads FYNNEI. This CDR3 is 15 amino acids long. Trimming at V came to 3 bases and at J to 8 bases, leaving 6 bases not matched to a gene. The data stem from a study of T cell changes during pregnancy in multiple sclerosis. The data were produced by immunoSEQ multiplex PCR, yet TCRdb's version contains in-frame clones alone and is incomplete. Of about 36,000 clones in the sample, 93% were seen once. The origin of this receptor is a female donor with multiple sclerosis, enrolled in a pregnancy study. The J gene is TRBJ2-1, the V gene TRBV2; 11 bases are a match to TRBD1. This specimen was CD4+ T cells from peripheral blood mononuclear cells, taken in the first trimester of pregnancy. The CDR3 loop reads CASSDRDRGRDEQFF. In nucleotides, the CDR3 is TGTGCCAGCAGTGACCGGGACAGGGGGAGAGATGAGCAGTTCTTC.